This T cell receptor (beta chain) was observed in a study of ipilimumab plus nivolumab after autologous stem cell transplantation. The CDR3 is made up of 15 amino acids. The germline V gene encodes CDR1 SGHNT and CDR2 YYREEE (reference sequence). Unmatched junction bases numbered 8, after V lost 3 bases and J lost 7 bases. Some clones are missing from TCRdb's copy, which holds only in-frame ones; the method was immunoSEQ multiplex PCR. The sample shows 3,100 or so clones, around 80% of them seen only once. The material sequenced was PBMCs, taken in a trial of ipilimumab plus nivolumab as post-transplant consolidation. This chain connects TRBV5-4 to TRBJ1-2, with 11 bases that match TRBD1. This sequence originates from a male donor with multiple myeloma. CDR3 nucleotide sequence: TGTGCCAGCAGCTCCCTTGGGACAGGGGGTATTGGCTACACCTTC. This codes for CASSSLGTGGIGYTF.